One sample yielded the 30 T cell receptor beta chains listed below, sequenced in a study of cytomegalovirus exposure and HLA in healthy donors. The primer mix had 60 Vbeta and 13 Jbeta primers. Data came from immunoSEQ multiplex PCR; TCRdb stores just in-frame clones and leaves some out. Of 74,000 or so clones listed, 70% to 85% were seen once; the top ten hold around 3.2%. Sequences were obtained from PBMCs. These receptors were collected from a man aged 45-65 years in good health and CMV-seropositive.

The chain is built from TRBV20-1 and TRBJ1-2; D uncertain. The V gene lost 6 bases and the J gene lost 8 bases, with 13 bases spanning the gap. The CDR3 runs 11 residues. CDR1 is DFQATT, CDR2 SNEGSKA, per germline (reference sequence). The CDR3 DNA sequence: TGCAGTGCCGCGGCCGAAGTAGGCTACACCTTC. It specifies CSAAAEVGYTF.

The chain uses TRBV2 and TRBJ2-1; 12 nucleotides match TRBD1. This CDR3 is 14 amino acids long. CDR1 is SNHLY, CDR2 FYNNEI, per germline. V was pared by 8 bases and J by 7 bases, with 6 bases of the junction left unmatched. The CDR3 nucleotides are TGTGCCAGCCGGGACAGGGGGCGTTTTAATGAGCAGTTCTTC. This translates into CASRDRGRFNEQFF.

The chain is built from TRBV29-1 and TRBJ2-1, with 7 bases lining up with TRBD1. Unmatched junction bases numbered 6, after V lost 2 bases and J lost 2 bases. Germline V lookup: CDR1 SQVTM, CDR2 ANQGSEA. The CDR3 covers 15 residues. This chain's CDR3 is CSVETGVRAYNEQFF. The CDR3 DNA follows: TGCAGCGTTGAAACAGGGGTCCGCGCCTACAATGAGCAGTTCTTC.

On this clone: In the same sample, other DNA sequences code for this CDR3. The gene calls are TRBV27 and TRBJ2-7; the match to TRBD2 covers 9 bases. CDR1 and CDR2 (germline): MNHEY, SMNVEV (reference sequence). Germline trimming cut 6 bases from V and 5 bases from J; bases unmatched to any gene: 11. CDR3 length: 15 residues. CDR3 region: CASSTLAGVGNEQYF. The CDR3 DNA reads as TGTGCCAGCAGCACCTTAGCGGGAGTCGGAAACGAGCAGTACTTC.

On this clone: At one end the junction does not follow the germline gene, possibly because of a read error. The chain links TRBV7-9 to TRBJ2-1; D is possibly TRBD2 (6 bases). Germline CDR1 and CDR2: SEHNR and FQNEAQ (reference sequence). CDR3 size: 12 residues. The CDR3: CSSSLTSNEQFF. CDR3 sequence (DNA): TGTTCCAGCAGCTTGACTAGTAATGAGCAGTTCTTC.

The chain joins TRBV5-1 to TRBJ2-3, with 10 bases matching TRBD2. This CDR3 comprises 14 residues. V was clipped by 7 bases and J by 5 bases; unmatched bases: 7. Germline V gene lookup returns CDR1 SGHRS and CDR2 YFSETQ. The CDR3 coding sequence is TGCGCCAGCCGGCCCTGGACTAGCGGAGATACGCAGTATTTT. It is translated as CASRPWTSGDTQYF. Full variable domain (remainder filled in from reference TRBV5-1 and TRBJ2-3): KAGVTQTPRYLIKTRGQQVTLSCSPISGHRSVSWYQQTPGQGLQFLFEYFSETQRNKGNFPGRFSGRQFSNSRSEMNVSTLELGDSALYLCASRPWTSGDTQYFGPGTRLTVL.

The chain carries TRBV5-4 and TRBJ2-1; D gene uncertain. This CDR3 region has 14 residues. Deletions cut 6 bases from V and 4 bases from J, with 14 bases between. The germline gives CDR1 SGHNT, CDR2 YYREEE (reference sequence). For the CDR3, the DNA is TGTGCCAGCAACACAGCTAAATCATACAATGAGCAGTTCTTC. Amino acid sequence: CASNTAKSYNEQFF.

The CDR3 protein is CASSLGGGLYEQYF. The CDR3 DNA is TGCGCCAGCAGCTTGGGCGGGGGTCTCTACGAGCAGTACTTC. This rearrangement joins TRBV5-1 to TRBJ2-7; 7 positions match TRBD2. Unmatched junction bases numbered 3, after V lost 0 bases and J lost 3 bases. The CDR3 is 14 residues long. CDR1 SGHRS and CDR2 YFSETQ come from the germline V gene.

V usage is TRBV5-5 and J usage is TRBJ1-1; D is uncertain. The CDR3 has 14 amino acids. V dropped 0 bases and J dropped 0 bases, with 6 bases sitting between them. Germline CDR1 is SGHKS and CDR2 is YYEKEE (reference sequence). CDR3 loop: CASSLGGLNTEAFF. The CDR3 region has the DNA TGTGCCAGCAGCTTGGGAGGTCTGAACACTGAAGCTTTCTTT.

This clone was picked up a small number of times. The chain carries TRBV7-9 and TRBJ1-4; 8 bases agree with TRBD1. From germline, CDR1 is SEHNR and CDR2 FQNEAQ (reference sequence). V was pared by 3 bases and J by 8 bases, with 5 bases of the junction left unmatched. CDR3 length: 14 residues. The CDR3 is CASSFGRGREKLFF. As DNA, the CDR3 is TGTGCCAGCAGCTTCGGCAGGGGGCGCGAAAAACTGTTTTTT. The whole variable domain, remainder taken from reference TRBV7-9 and TRBJ1-4, is DTGVSQNPRHKITKRGQNVTFRCDPISEHNRLYWYRQTLGQGPEFLTYFQNEAQLEKSRLLSDRFSAERPKGSFSTLEIQRTEQGDSAMYLCASSFGRGREKLFFGSGTQLSVL.

The CDR3 DNA reads TGTGCCAGCAGCCTCGCCTTCCGGTCCTACGAGCAGTACTTC. This codes for CASSLAFRSYEQYF. The chain combines TRBV7-2 with TRBJ2-7; D ambiguous. The CDR3 loop spans 14 amino acids. V shed 5 bases and J shed 1 base, with 12 bases lying between them. CDR1 SGHTA and CDR2 FQGNSA come from the germline V gene. The full variable domain, completed using reference TRBV7-2 and TRBJ2-7, is GAGVSQSPSNKVTEKGKDVELRCDPISGHTALYWYRQSLGQGLEFLIYFQGNSAPDKSGLPSDRFSAERTGGSVSTLTIQRTQQEDSAVYLCASSLAFRSYEQYFGPGTRLTVT.

The chain combines TRBV10-1 with TRBJ2-1, with D tentatively TRBD2 (5 bases). The CDR3 sequence is 14 residues long. The germline gives CDR1 WNHNN, CDR2 SYGVQD (reference sequence). V was pared by 4 bases and J by 6 bases, with 13 bases between. CDR3: CASSALAESNEQFF. The CDR3 coding sequence is TGCGCCAGCAGTGCTCTAGCTGAAAGCAATGAGCAGTTCTTC.

The chain uses TRBV6-6 and TRBJ1-5, with 10 positions matching TRBD1. This CDR3 region has 14 residues. Trimming removed 6 bases from V and 4 bases from J; junction bases left unmatched: 3. Germline V gives CDR1 MNHNY, CDR2 SVGAGI (reference sequence). The CDR3 protein is CASRTGGNNQPQHF. In DNA form, the CDR3 reads TGTGCCAGCAGGACAGGGGGCAATAATCAGCCCCAGCATTTT.

V and J are TRBV6-1 and TRBJ1-2; no clear D. The V end lost 1 base, the J end lost 4 bases, and 7 bases lay between the germline ends. In germline, CDR1 is MNHNS, CDR2 SASEGT. The length of the CDR3 is 13 residues. CDR3 region: CASSEEGLYGYTF. The CDR3 nucleotides are TGTGCCAGCAGTGAAGAAGGACTCTATGGCTACACCTTC.

The chain is built from TRBV7-8 and TRBJ2-6, with D maybe TRBD2 (5 bases). Germline V gene lookup returns CDR1 SGHVS and CDR2 FQNEAQ. V lost 1 base and J lost 0, with 7 bases in between. CDR3 size: 16 residues. In DNA form, the CDR3 reads TGTGCCAGCAGCTTAGAGAGGGCCTCTGGGGCCAACGTCCTGACTTTC. This translates into CASSLERASGANVLTF.

The gene calls are TRBV6-4 and TRBJ2-3, with 12 positions matching TRBD2. The J segment lost 4 bases and the V segment lost 6 bases, leaving 5 bases of the junction unmatched. Germline values: CDR1 MRHNA, CDR2 SNTAGT. The CDR3 contains 15 residues. The CDR3 sequence is CASSRLAGEADTQYF. The CDR3 nucleotides read TGTGCCAGCAGCAGACTAGCGGGAGAGGCAGATACGCAGTATTTT.

The gene calls are TRBV4-2 and TRBJ2-7; a weak D match, TRBD1 (6 bases). In germline, CDR1 is LGHNA, CDR2 YNFKEQ. The CDR3 is 17 residues long. Trimming shortened V by 0 bases and J by 3 bases, and 18 bases separated the two germline ends. The CDR3 DNA reads TGTGCCAGCAGCCAAGATATTACCCCAACAGGGCGCTACGAGCAGTACTTC. Its protein is CASSQDITPTGRYEQYF.

This chain uses TRBV7-9 with TRBJ1-2; perhaps TRBD1 as D (5 bases). This CDR3 comprises 12 residues. V lost 5 bases and J lost 8, with 12 bases in between. Looked up from germline, CDR1 is SEHNR and CDR2 is FQNEAQ (reference sequence). CDR3 DNA: TGTGCCAGCAGCCCAGGGCCCTCCGGCTACACCTTC. It specifies CASSPGPSGYTF.

This rearrangement joins TRBV15 to TRBJ2-5; possible D gene TRBD1, 6 bases. V lost 5 bases and J 0 bases, leaving 19 bases between the germline ends. This CDR3 comprises 17 residues. CDR1 and CDR2 (germline): LNHNV, YYDKDF (reference sequence). CDR3 bases: TGTGCCACCAGCGGTCATTCCGGGACACCGTACCAAGAGACCCAGTACTTC. This translates into CATSGHSGTPYQETQYF. The whole variable domain, filled in from reference TRBV15 and TRBJ2-5, reads DAMVIQNPRYQVTQFGKPVTLSCSQTLNHNVMYWYQQKSSQAPKLLFHYYDKDFNNEADTPDNFQSRRPNTSFCFLDIRSPGLGDTAMYLCATSGHSGTPYQETQYFGPGTRLLVL.

The sample holds one count of this clone. The genes are TRBV5-1 and TRBJ1-5; maybe TRBD1 (6 bases). This CDR3 is 17 amino acids long. V lost 3 bases to trimming and J lost 2 bases, with 18 bases between them. Germline CDR1 is SGHRS and CDR2 is YFSETQ. The DNA of the CDR3 is TGCGCCAGCAGCTCAGGGGACATTCCCTTCGGCAATCAGCCCCAGCATTTT. Translating it yields CASSSGDIPFGNQPQHF. Filled out from reference TRBV5-1 and TRBJ1-5, the complete variable domain reads KAGVTQTPRYLIKTRGQQVTLSCSPISGHRSVSWYQQTPGQGLQFLFEYFSETQRNKGNFPGRFSGRQFSNSRSEMNVSTLELGDSALYLCASSSGDIPFGNQPQHFGDGTRLSIL.

The genes are TRBV7-3 and TRBJ1-1; TRBD1 agrees at 8 bases. The germline V gene encodes CDR1 SGHTA and CDR2 FQGTGA. J gave up 12 bases and V 4 bases, and 13 bases lay outside the gene matches. The CDR3 loop spans 14 amino acids. CDR3 amino acids: CASSSIPLQGATFF. Here the CDR3 DNA reads TGTGCCAGCAGCTCTATCCCCCTCCAGGGGGCCACTTTCTTT.

This chain joins TRBV2 and TRBJ1-2; TRBD1 matches 7 bases. This CDR3 is 13 amino acids long. Trimming removed 4 bases from V and 7 bases from J; junction bases left unmatched: 6. Germline V gene data show CDR1 as SNHLY and CDR2 as FYNNEI. The CDR3 DNA sequence: TGTGCCAGCAGTGGGGCAGGGGGTTTTGGCTACACCTTC. Its translation is CASSGAGGFGYTF.

This chain uses TRBV7-3 with TRBJ1-2, with 7 bases matching TRBD1. This CDR3 is built from 13 residues. Per germline, CDR1 SGHTA and CDR2 FQGTGA. After removal of 5 bases from V and 3 bases from J, the junction contained 3 bases not matched to a gene. CDR3 amino acids: CASSPQGDYGYTF. CDR3 nucleotides: TGTGCCAGCAGCCCTCAGGGGGACTATGGCTACACCTTC.

This chain uses TRBV30 with TRBJ1-2; 8 bases align to TRBD1. The J segment lost 2 bases and the V segment lost 1 base, leaving 3 bases of the junction unmatched. Germline loops: CDR1 GTSNPN, CDR2 SVGIG (reference sequence). The CDR3 spans 14 residues. The CDR3 sequence: CAWSGGQENYGYTF. The CDR3 nucleotides read TGTGCCTGGAGTGGGGGACAGGAGAACTATGGCTACACCTTC.

This clone came up once. Mismatch with germline at one junction end may stem from a read error. V is TRBV7-6 and J is TRBJ2-3; tentatively, D is TRBD1 (6 bases). The length of the CDR3 is 18 residues. The germline V gene has CDR1 SGHVS and CDR2 FNYEAQ. DNA for the CDR3: TGTGCCAGCAGCTTAGTTGAAACTAGAGGGGGTAGCAGAGATACGCAGTATTTT. Protein: CASSLVETRGGSRDTQYF.

The gene calls are TRBV30 and TRBJ1-5, with D tentatively TRBD1 (5 bases). There are 15 residues in the CDR3. The ends were cut back, 1 base at V and 6 bases at J, with 16 bases in the middle. From germline, CDR1 is GTSNPN and CDR2 SVGIG (reference sequence). Here the CDR3 DNA reads TGTGCCTGGAGTGGGGGGGGGTCGAGGGTTCAGCCCCAGCATTTT. Its translation is CAWSGGGSRVQPQHF. Complete variable domain (other parts from reference TRBV30 and TRBJ1-5): SQTIHQWPATLVQPVGSPLSLECTVEGTSNPNLYWYRQAAGRGLQLLFYSVGIGQISSEVPQNLSASRPQDRQFILSSKKLLLSDSGFYLCAWSGGGSRVQPQHFGDGTRLSIL.

V is TRBV5-1 and J is TRBJ2-2; weak D call: TRBD2 (6 bases). Deletions cut 0 bases from V and 1 base from J, with 7 bases between. The germline V gene encodes CDR1 SGHRS and CDR2 YFSETQ. This CDR3 has 15 amino acids. The CDR3 nucleotides read TGCGCCAGCAGCTTGGGCGGGGTGAACACCGGGGAGCTGTTTTTT. Its protein product is CASSLGGVNTGELFF.

This sequence joins TRBV10-1 and TRBJ2-2, with D tentatively TRBD1 (7 bases). Trimming stripped 6 bases from V and 0 bases from J, with 11 bases between. The germline CDR1 and CDR2 sequences are WNHNN and SYGVQD (reference sequence). The CDR3 covers 15 residues. The CDR3 nucleotides read TGCGCCAGCAGCCCAGGGGGGTCGAACACCGGGGAGCTGTTTTTT. It translates to CASSPGGSNTGELFF.

The chain employs TRBV6-5 and TRBJ2-1; 9 nucleotides line up with TRBD2. V lost 0 bases and J lost 9; bases outside the gene matches: 9. The CDR3 is 16 amino acids. CDR1 is MNHEY and CDR2 is SVGAGI in the germline V gene. The CDR3 DNA reads TGTGCCAGCAGTTACTCTTGGACTAGCGAAAATCCTGAGCAGTTCTTC. This translates into CASSYSWTSENPEQFF.

The V call is TRBV5-4, the J call TRBJ2-1, with 9 bases that match TRBD2. V shed 0 bases, J shed 5 bases, and the junction held 6 bases outside the gene matches. The CDR3 spans 16 residues. The V gene's germline CDR1 is SGHNT and CDR2 YYREEE (reference sequence). The CDR3 coding sequence is TGTGCCAGCAGCTTGGGAGCGGGAGGTCTAGACAATGAGCAGTTCTTC. Residues: CASSLGAGGLDNEQFF.